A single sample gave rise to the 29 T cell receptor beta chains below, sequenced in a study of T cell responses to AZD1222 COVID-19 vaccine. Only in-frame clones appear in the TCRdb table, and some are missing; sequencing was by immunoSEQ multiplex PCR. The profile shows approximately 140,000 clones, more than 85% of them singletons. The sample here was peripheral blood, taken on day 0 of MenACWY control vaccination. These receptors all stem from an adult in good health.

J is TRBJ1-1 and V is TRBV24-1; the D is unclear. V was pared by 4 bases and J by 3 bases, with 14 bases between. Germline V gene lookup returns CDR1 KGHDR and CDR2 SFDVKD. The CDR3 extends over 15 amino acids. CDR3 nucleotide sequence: TGTGCCACCAGTGACCCGAGAGGGAAGGACACTGAAGCTTTCTTT. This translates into CATSDPRGKDTEAFF.

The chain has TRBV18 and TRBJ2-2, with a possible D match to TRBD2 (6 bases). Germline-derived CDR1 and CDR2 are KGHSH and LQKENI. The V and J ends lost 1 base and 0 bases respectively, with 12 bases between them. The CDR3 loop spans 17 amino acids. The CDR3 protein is CASSPLGGGANTGELFF. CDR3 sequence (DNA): TGTGCCAGCTCACCACTGGGAGGCGGCGCGAACACCGGGGAGCTGTTTTTT.

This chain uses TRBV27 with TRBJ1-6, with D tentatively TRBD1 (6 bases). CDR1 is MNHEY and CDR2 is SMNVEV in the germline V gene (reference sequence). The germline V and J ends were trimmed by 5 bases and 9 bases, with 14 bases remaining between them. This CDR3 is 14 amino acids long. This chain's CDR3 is CASSQRDKSSPLHF. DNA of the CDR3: TGTGCCAGCAGTCAGCGGGACAAAAGTTCACCCCTCCACTTT.

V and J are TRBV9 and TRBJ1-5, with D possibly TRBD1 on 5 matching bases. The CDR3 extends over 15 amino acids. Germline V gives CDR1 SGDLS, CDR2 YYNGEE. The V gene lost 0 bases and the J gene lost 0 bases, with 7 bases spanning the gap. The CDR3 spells CASSVGTNSNQPQHF. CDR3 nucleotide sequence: TGTGCCAGCAGCGTAGGGACAAATAGCAATCAGCCCCAGCATTTT. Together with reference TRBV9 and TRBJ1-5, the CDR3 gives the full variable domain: DSGVTQTPKHLITATGQRVTLRCSPRSGDLSVYWYQQSLDQGLQFLIQYYNGEERAKGNILERFSAQQFPDLHSELNLSSLELGDSALYFCASSVGTNSNQPQHFGDGTRLSIL.

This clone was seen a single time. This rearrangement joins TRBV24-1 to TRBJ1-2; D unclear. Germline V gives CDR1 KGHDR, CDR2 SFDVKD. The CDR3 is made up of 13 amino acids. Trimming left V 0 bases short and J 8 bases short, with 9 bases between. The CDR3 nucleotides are TGTGCCACCAGTGATTTGCCGGGCTCCGGCTACACCTTC. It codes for CATSDLPGSGYTF.

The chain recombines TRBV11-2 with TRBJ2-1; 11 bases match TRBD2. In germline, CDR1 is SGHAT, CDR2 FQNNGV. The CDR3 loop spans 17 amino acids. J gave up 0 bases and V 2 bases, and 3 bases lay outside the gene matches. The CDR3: CASSLRLAGSSYNEQFF. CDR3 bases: TGTGCCAGCAGCTTACGACTAGCGGGGTCCTCCTACAATGAGCAGTTCTTC. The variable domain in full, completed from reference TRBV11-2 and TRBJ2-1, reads EAGVAQSPRYKIIEKRQSVAFWCNPISGHATLYWYQQILGQGPKLLIQFQNNGVVDDSQLPKDRFSAERLKGVDSTLKIQPAKLEDSAVYLCASSLRLAGSSYNEQFFGPGTRLTVL.

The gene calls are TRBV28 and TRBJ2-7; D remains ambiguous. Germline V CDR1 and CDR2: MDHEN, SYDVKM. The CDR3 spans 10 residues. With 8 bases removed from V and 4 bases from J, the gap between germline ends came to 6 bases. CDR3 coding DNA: TGTGCCAGCGGGAAATACGAGCAGTACTTC. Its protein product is CASGKYEQYF. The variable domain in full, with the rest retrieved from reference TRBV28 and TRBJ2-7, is DVKVTQSSRYLVKRTGEKVFLECVQDMDHENMFWYRQDPGLGLRLIYFSYDVKMKEKGDIPEGYSVSREKKERFSLILESASTNQTSMYLCASGKYEQYFGPGTRLTVT.

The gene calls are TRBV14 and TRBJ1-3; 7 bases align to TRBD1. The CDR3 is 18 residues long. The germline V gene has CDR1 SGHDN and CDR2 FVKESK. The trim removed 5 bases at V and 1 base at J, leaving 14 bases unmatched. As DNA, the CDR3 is TGTGCCAGCAGCACCCGCCTAATACAGGGGACTTCTGGAAACACCATATATTTT. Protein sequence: CASSTRLIQGTSGNTIYF. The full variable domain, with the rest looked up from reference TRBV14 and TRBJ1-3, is EAGVTQFPSHSVIEKGQTVTLRCDPISGHDNLYWYRRVMGKEIKFLLHFVKESKQDESGMPNNRFLAERTGGTYSTLKVQPAELEDSGVYFCASSTRLIQGTSGNTIYFGEGSWLTVV.

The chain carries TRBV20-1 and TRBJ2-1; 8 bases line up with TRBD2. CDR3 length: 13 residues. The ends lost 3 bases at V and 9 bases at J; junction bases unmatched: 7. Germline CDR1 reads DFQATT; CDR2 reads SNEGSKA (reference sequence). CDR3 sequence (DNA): TGCAGTGCTAGTAACACGGGAGGGGTTGAGCAGTTCTTC. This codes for CSASNTGGVEQFF.

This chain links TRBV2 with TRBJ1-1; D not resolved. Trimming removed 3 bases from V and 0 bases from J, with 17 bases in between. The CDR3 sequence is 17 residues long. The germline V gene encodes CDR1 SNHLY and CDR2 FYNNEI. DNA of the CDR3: TGTGCCAGCAGTGACCTAGATAGGGATTTTATGAACACTGAAGCTTTCTTT. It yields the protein CASSDLDRDFMNTEAFF.

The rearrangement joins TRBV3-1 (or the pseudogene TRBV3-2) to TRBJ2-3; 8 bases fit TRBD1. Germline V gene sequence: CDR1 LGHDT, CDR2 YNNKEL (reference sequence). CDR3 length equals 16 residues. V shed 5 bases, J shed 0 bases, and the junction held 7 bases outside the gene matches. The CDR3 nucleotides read TGTGCCAGCAGCTCCGGGACAGGCGAAAGCACAGATACGCAGTATTTT. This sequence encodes CASSSGTGESTDTQYF.

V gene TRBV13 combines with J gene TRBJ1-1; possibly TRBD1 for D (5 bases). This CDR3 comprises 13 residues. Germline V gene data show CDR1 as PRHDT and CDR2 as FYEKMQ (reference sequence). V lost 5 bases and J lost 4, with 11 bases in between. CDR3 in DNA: TGTGCCAGCAGCATGTGGGGCCGCACTGAAGCTTTCTTT. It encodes CASSMWGRTEAFF.

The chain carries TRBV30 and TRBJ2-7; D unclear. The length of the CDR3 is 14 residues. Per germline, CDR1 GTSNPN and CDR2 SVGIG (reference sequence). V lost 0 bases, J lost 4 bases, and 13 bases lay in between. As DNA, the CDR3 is TGTGCCTGGAGTGTCTCCCGGGCCCTTTACGAGCAGTACTTC. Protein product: CAWSVSRALYEQYF.

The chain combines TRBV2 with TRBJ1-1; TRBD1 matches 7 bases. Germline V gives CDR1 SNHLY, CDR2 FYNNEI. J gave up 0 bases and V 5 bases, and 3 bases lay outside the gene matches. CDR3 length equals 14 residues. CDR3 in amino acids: CASSRDRMNTEAFF. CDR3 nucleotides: TGTGCCAGCAGTAGGGACAGAATGAACACTGAAGCTTTCTTT.

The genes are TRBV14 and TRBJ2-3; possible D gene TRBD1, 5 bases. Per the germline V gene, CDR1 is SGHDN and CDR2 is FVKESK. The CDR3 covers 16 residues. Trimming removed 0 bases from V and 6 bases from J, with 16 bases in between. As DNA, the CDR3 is TGTGCCAGCAGCCAAGATTATGCAGGGTTTTCGGATACGCAGTATTTT. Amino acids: CASSQDYAGFSDTQYF.

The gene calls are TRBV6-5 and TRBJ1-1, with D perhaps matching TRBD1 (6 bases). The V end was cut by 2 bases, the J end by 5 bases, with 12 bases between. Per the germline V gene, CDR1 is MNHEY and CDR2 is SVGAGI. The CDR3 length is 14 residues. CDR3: CASSYGGGRTEAFF. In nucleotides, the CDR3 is TGTGCCAGCAGTTACGGCGGGGGCCGGACTGAAGCTTTCTTT.

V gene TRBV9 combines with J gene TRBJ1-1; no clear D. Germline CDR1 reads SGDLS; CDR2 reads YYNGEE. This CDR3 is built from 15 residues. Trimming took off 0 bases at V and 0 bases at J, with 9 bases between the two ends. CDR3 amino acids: CASSVDGVMNTEAFF. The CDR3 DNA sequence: TGTGCCAGCAGCGTAGACGGGGTAATGAACACTGAAGCTTTCTTT.

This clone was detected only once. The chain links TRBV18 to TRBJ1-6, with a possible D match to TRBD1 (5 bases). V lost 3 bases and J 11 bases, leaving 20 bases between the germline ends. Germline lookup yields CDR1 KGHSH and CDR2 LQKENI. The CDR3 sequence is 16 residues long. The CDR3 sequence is CASSPPGGPTFAPLHF. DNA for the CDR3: TGTGCCAGCTCACCCCCGGGGGGACCGACTTTTGCACCCCTCCACTTT. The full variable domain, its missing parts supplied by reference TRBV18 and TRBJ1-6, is NAGVMQNPRHLVRRRGQEARLRCSPMKGHSHVYWYRQLPEEGLKFMVYLQKENIIDESGMPKERFSAEFPKEGPSILRIQQVVRGDSAAYFCASSPPGGPTFAPLHFGNGTRLTVT.

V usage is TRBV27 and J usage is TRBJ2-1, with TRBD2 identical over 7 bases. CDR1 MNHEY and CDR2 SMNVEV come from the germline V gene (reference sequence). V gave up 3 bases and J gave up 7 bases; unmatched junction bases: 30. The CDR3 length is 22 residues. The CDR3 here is CASSFRARRDGRGGSLQNEQFF. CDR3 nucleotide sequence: TGTGCCAGCAGTTTCCGTGCCCGGCGGGACGGCCGCGGCGGGAGCTTGCAGAATGAGCAGTTCTTC.

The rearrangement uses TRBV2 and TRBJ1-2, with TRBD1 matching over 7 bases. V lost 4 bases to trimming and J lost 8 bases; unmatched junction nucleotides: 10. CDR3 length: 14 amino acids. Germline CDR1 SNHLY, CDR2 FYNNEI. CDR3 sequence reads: CASSGGEGASGYTF. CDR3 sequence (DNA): TGTGCCAGCAGTGGCGGGGAGGGGGCGTCAGGCTACACCTTC.

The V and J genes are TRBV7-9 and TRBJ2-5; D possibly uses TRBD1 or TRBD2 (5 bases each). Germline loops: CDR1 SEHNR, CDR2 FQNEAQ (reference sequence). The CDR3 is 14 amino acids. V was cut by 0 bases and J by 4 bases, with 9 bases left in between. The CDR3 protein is CASSLAGVGETQYF. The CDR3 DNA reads TGTGCCAGCAGCTTAGCGGGGGTCGGAGAGACCCAGTACTTC.

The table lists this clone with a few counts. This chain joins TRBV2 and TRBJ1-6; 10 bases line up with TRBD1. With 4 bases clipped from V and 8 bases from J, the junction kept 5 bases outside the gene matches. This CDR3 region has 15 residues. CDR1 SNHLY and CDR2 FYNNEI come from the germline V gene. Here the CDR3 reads CASSGDRGYYSPLHF. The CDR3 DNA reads TGTGCCAGCAGTGGGGACAGGGGCTACTATTCACCCCTCCACTTT. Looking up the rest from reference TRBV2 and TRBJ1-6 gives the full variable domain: EPEVTQTPSHQVTQMGQEVILRCVPISNHLYFYWYRQILGQKVEFLVSFYNNEISEKSEIFDDQFSVERPDGSNFTLKIRSTKLEDSAMYFCASSGDRGYYSPLHFGNGTRLTVT.

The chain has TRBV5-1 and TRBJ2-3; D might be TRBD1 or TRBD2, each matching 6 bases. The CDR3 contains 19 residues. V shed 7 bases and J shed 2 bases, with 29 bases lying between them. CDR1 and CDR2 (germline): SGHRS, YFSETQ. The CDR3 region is CASYLGWGALPRITDTQYF. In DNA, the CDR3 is TGCGCCAGCTACCTCGGATGGGGGGCGTTACCTCGAATCACAGATACGCAGTATTTT. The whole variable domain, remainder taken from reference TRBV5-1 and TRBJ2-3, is KAGVTQTPRYLIKTRGQQVTLSCSPISGHRSVSWYQQTPGQGLQFLFEYFSETQRNKGNFPGRFSGRQFSNSRSEMNVSTLELGDSALYLCASYLGWGALPRITDTQYFGPGTRLTVL.

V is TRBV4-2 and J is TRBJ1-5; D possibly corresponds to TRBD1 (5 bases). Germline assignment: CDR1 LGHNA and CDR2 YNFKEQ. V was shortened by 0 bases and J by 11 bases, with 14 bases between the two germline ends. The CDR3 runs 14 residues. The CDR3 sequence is CASSQEVGEGAQHF. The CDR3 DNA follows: TGTGCCAGCAGCCAAGAGGTAGGGGAAGGGGCCCAGCATTTT.

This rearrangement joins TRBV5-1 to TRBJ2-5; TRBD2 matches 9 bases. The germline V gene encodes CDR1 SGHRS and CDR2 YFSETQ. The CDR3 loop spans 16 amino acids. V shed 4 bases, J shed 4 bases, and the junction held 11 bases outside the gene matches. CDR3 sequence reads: CASSRSLGLAIETQYF. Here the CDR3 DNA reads TGCGCCAGCAGCCGTTCCCTGGGACTAGCAATAGAGACCCAGTACTTC.

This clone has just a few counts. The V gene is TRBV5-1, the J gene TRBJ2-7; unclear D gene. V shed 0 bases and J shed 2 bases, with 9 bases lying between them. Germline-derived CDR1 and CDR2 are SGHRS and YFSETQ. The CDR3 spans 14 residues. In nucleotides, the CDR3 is TGCGCCAGCAGCTTGGTGGACGGCCCCTACGAGCAGTACTTC. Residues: CASSLVDGPYEQYF.

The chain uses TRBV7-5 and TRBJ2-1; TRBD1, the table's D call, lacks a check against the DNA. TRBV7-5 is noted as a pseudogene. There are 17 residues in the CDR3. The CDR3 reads CVRSPAPGQKGHNEQFF. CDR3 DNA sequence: TGTGTCAGAAGCCCGGCCCCGGGACAGAAGGGACACAATGAGCAGTTCTTC.

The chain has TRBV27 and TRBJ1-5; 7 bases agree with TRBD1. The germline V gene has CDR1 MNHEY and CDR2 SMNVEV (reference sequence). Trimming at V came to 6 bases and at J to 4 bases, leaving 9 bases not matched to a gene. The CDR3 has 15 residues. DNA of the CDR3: TGTGCCAGCAGGGCGATTGACAGGGTAAATCAGCCCCAGCATTTT. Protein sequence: CASRAIDRVNQPQHF.

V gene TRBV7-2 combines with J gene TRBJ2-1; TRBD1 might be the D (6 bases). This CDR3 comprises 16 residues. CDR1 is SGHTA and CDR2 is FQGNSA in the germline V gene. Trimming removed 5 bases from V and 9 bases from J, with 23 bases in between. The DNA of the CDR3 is TGTGCCAGCAGCGTCGGTACGGGGTCAGGGGAGTCTGAGCAGTTCTTC. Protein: CASSVGTGSGESEQFF.